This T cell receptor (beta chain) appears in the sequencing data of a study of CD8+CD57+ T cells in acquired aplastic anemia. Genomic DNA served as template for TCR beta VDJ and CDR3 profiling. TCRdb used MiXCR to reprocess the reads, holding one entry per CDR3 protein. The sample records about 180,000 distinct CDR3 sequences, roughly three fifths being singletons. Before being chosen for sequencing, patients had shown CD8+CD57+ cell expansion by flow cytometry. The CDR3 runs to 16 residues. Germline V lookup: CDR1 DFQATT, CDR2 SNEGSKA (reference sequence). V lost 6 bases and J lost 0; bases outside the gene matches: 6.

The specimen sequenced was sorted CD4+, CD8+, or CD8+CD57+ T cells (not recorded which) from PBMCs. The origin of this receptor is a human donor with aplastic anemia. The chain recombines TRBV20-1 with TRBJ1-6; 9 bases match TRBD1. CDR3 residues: CSAKDRGISYNSPLHF. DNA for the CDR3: TGCAGTGCAAAGGACAGGGGAATCTCCTATAATTCACCCCTCCACTTT.